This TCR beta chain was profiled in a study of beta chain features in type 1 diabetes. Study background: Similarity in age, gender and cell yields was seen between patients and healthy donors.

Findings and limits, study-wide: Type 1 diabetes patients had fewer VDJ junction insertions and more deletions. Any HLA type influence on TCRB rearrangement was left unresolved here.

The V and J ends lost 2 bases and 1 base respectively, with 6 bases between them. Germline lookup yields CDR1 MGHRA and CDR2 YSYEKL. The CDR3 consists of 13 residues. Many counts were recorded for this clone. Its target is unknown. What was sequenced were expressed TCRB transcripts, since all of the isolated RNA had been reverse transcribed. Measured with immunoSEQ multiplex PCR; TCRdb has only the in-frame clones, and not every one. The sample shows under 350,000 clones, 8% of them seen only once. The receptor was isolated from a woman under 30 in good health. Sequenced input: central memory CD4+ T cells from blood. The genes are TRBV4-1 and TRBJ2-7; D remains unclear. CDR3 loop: CASSQTESYEQYF. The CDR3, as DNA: TGCGCCAGCAGCCAAACAGAATCCTACGAGCAGTACTTC.